The present TCR beta chain was sequenced within a study of TIL therapy for anti-PD-1-resistant metastatic lung cancer. Looking at the study overall: Patients had a median age of 54 years (range about 35-80).

Germline CDR1 reads SGHNT; CDR2 reads YYREEE (reference sequence). This CDR3 region has 18 residues. Between the trimmed V and J ends, which lost 0 bases and 6 bases, there was a span of 24 bases. Study-wide results and limits: Infused TIL clonotypes partially replaced the baseline blood repertoire, then decayed over months.

In the case of this clone: The antigen remains undetermined.

Sequencing used immunoSEQ v3. Sequenced by immunoSEQ multiplex PCR; TCRdb stores in-frame clones only, minus some. Of about 45,000 clones in the sample, 79% were seen once. Time point specified: pre-treatment sample, taken before nivolumab and TIL therapy. Adults with stage 4 NSCLC were enrolled in a phase I trial. The gene calls are TRBV5-4 and TRBJ1-2; D perhaps matches TRBD1 (6 bases). Specimen: blood, collected at baseline. This clonotype was obtained from a man between 65 and 85 years old with non-small cell lung cancer. CDR3 amino acids: CASSLGSFGGPLTNGYTF. The DNA of the CDR3 is TGTGCCAGCAGCTTGGGGAGTTTCGGGGGGCCTCTAACAAATGGCTACACCTTC.